The clone carrying this TCR beta chain was seen only a few times. What it binds is unknown. This table comes from immunoSEQ multiplex PCR, and its TCRdb copy is limited to in-frame clones, with some not included. Of about 79,000 clones listed, 60% to 80% are singletons. The data are from a study of shared clonotypes between healthy human individuals. The CDR3 contains 13 residues. V was pared by 5 bases and J by 4 bases, with 12 bases between. In germline, CDR1 is SEHNR, CDR2 FQNEAQ (reference sequence). Study-level points and caveats: Around 5.4% of naive CD4 clonotypes were common to a few donors.

The clonotype was recovered from a man aged 25-45 years in good health. The sample taken for sequencing was memory CD8+ T cells sorted from blood. As to subset: CD45RO+ cells pooled with CCR7-negative TemRA cells. This chain uses TRBV7-9 with TRBJ2-7, with D perhaps matching TRBD1 (6 bases). The CDR3 DNA is TGTGCCAGCAGCCACCGGGACATGTACGAGCAGTACTTC. It specifies CASSHRDMYEQYF.